A selection of T cell receptor beta chains follows, all from one sample in a study of blood T cell repertoires in COVID-19. Assay: immunoSEQ multiplex PCR; the TCRdb copy retains only in-frame clones and omits some. The table lists about 75,000 clones, more than 75% of them singletons. Sequenced: peripheral blood. Receptor source: a human donor in a cohort sampled during active COVID-19. The CDR3 runs from the conserved cysteine through the conserved F or W. D genes are given only for firm matches. The size of a clone is reported for some rows only, either as once, few or many, or as a class for expanded clones.

>TRBD2|TRBJ2-3|TRBV9|NA
CASSVGDLAGVFVADTQYF
TGTGCCAGCAGCGTCGGGGACCTAGCGGGAGTGTTCGTTGCAGATACGCAGTATTTT
>TRBD2|TRBJ2-5|TRBV5-1|once
CASRGSSGRTEETQYF
TGCGCCAGCAGGGGTTCTAGCGGGAGGACTGAGGAGACCCAGTACTTC
>NA|TRBJ1-1|TRBV30|NA
CAWSADGENTEAFF
TGTGCCTGGAGTGCCGACGGAGAGAACACTGAAGCTTTCTTT
>TRBD2|TRBJ2-1|TRBV9|once
CASSVTGLAGVGNEQFF
TGTGCCAGCAGCGTAACCGGACTAGCGGGAGTGGGGAATGAGCAGTTCTTC
>NA|TRBJ2-1|TRBV18|NA
CASSLGGAGEQFF
TGTGCCAGCTCACTGGGGGGAGCTGGGGAGCAGTTCTTC
>NA|TRBJ1-5|TRBV23-1|NA
CASRRGWFSNQPQHF
TGCGCCAGTCGCAGGGGTTGGTTTAGCAATCAGCCCCAGCATTTT
>NA|TRBJ2-1|TRBV7-3|NA
CASSLTRASENEQFF
TGTGCCAGCAGCTTAACGCGGGCTAGCGAAAATGAGCAGTTCTTC
>NA|TRBJ1-1|TRBV28|NA
CASISSAGVKGAFF
TGTGCCAGCATATCTTCGGCAGGGGTTAAAGGAGCTTTCTTT
>TRBD1|TRBJ1-2|TRBV6-5|NA
CASVRDREGWTF
TGTGCCAGCGTCCGGGACAGGGAAGGTTGGACCTTC
>NA|TRBJ2-1|TRBV2|NA
CASNPGAYNEQFF
TGTGCCAGCAATCCCGGGGCCTACAATGAGCAGTTCTTC
>NA|TRBJ1-5|TRBV18|NA
CASSPAGDQPQHF
TGTGCCAGCTCACCAGCAGGGGATCAGCCCCAGCATTTT
>TRBD1|TRBJ1-2|TRBV7-9|NA
CASSPGQPIYGYTF
TGTGCCAGCAGCCCGGGACAGCCCATCTATGGCTACACCTTC
>TRBD1|TRBJ1-1|TRBV5-1|NA
CASSPGQGLNTEAFF
TGCGCCAGCAGCCCAGGACAGGGACTGAACACTGAAGCTTTCTTT
>TRBD1|TRBJ1-2|TRBV11-2|NA
CASTRDRGDYGYTF
TGTGCCAGCACCAGGGACAGGGGTGACTATGGCTACACCTTC
>TRBD2|TRBJ2-3|TRBV2|NA
CASSDPTLAGGTDTQYF
TGTGCCAGCAGTGACCCAACACTAGCGGGGGGCACAGATACGCAGTATTTT
>NA|TRBJ2-7|TRBV2|NA
CARRRDTSYEQYF
TGTGCCAGACGCCGGGACACGTCCTACGAGCAGTACTTC
>TRBD2|TRBJ2-1|TRBV28|NA
CASSLWSLAGGPWDNEQFF
TGTGCCAGCAGTTTATGGAGTCTAGCGGGAGGGCCTTGGGACAATGAGCAGTTCTTC
>NA|TRBJ2-1|TRBV5-4|NA
CASSLETGLSYNEQFF
TGTGCCAGCAGCTTGGAAACGGGGTTGTCCTACAATGAGCAGTTCTTC
>NA|TRBJ2-3|TRBV7-9|NA
CASSLGLGDLNTQYF
TGTGCCAGCAGCTTAGGGTTAGGAGACCTTAATACGCAGTATTTT
>TRBD1|TRBJ2-2|TRBV11-3|NA
CASSPGTARANTGELFF
TGTGCCAGCAGCCCCGGGACAGCCAGAGCGAACACCGGGGAGCTGTTTTTT
>TRBD1|TRBJ1-5|TRBV19|NA
CASTPGQGSNQPQHF
TGTGCCAGTACCCCAGGACAGGGAAGCAATCAGCCCCAGCATTTT
>NA|TRBJ1-5|TRBV6-5|NA
CASRQHLSGPQHF
TGTGCCAGCAGGCAGCACCTGTCGGGGCCCCAGCATTTT
>NA|TRBJ1-5|TRBV21-1|NA
CASSNRDRGFQPQHF
TGTGCCAGCAGCAACCGGGACAGGGGGTTTCAGCCCCAGCATTTT
>NA|TRBJ2-7|TRBV28|once
CASSFSGNSYEQYF
TGTGCCAGCAGTTTCTCAGGGAACTCCTACGAGCAGTACTTC
>NA|TRBJ1-1|TRBV6-4|NA
CASSVTMNTEAFF
TGTGCCAGCAGTGTTACTATGAACACTGAAGCTTTCTTT
>NA|TRBJ1-2|TRBV7-2|once
CASSTGQGHNYGYTF
TGTGCCAGCAGCACAGGGCAGGGTCATAACTATGGCTACACCTTC
>TRBD1|TRBJ2-6|TRBV4-2|NA
CASSRSPGQGDSGANVLTF
TGTGCCAGCAGCCGAAGCCCGGGACAGGGGGACTCTGGGGCCAACGTCCTGACTTTC
>NA|TRBJ1-5|TRBV19|NA
CASSGDTNQPQHF
TGTGCCAGTAGTGGTGACACAAATCAGCCCCAGCATTTT
>TRBD2|TRBJ2-5|TRBV6-5|NA
CASSYSSQGGETQYF
TGTGCCAGCAGTTACTCCTCCCAGGGAGGGGAGACCCAGTACTTC
>NA|TRBJ1-1|TRBV29-1|NA
CSVNPGGGGEAFF
TGCAGCGTTAACCCCGGCGGGGGGGGTGAAGCTTTCTTT
>NA|TRBJ1-3|TRBV28|NA
CASTSGGTGNTIYF
TGTGCCAGCACCTCGGGGGGAACTGGAAACACCATATATTTT
>NA|TRBJ1-3|TRBV28|NA
CASRYSSGNTIYF
TGTGCCAGCAGGTACAGCTCTGGAAACACCATATATTTT
>NA|TRBJ2-5|TRBV19|NA
CASSRGVEETQYF
TGTGCCAGTAGTAGGGGGGTCGAGGAGACCCAGTACTTC
>TRBD1|TRBJ2-1|TRBV6-5|NA
CASRDRGLKNEQFF
TGTGCCAGCAGGGACAGGGGGCTAAAAAATGAGCAGTTCTTC
>NA|TRBJ2-2|TRBV6-1|NA
CASSEGGGGFGELFF
TGTGCCAGCAGTGAGGGTGGAGGGGGCTTCGGGGAGCTGTTTTTT
>NA|TRBJ2-7|TRBV3-1/TRBV3-2|NA
CASSKRVEQYF
TGTGCCAGCAGCAAGAGAGTCGAGCAGTACTTC